This record covers a single T cell receptor (beta chain). Its antigen is not known. These data are taken from a study of shared clonotypes between healthy human individuals. The study's findings and limits: Clonotype sharing among donors, it was expected, would be affected by sequencing depth. Only a few donors were included, so the genetic and exposure-history diversity represented was limited.

Germline assignment: CDR1 SGHDT and CDR2 YYEEEE. Trimming shortened V by 6 bases and J by 0 bases, and 16 bases separated the two germline ends. This CDR3 region has 15 residues. The assay was carried out at the deep level. Repertoires were generated with immunoSEQ multiplex PCR, while TCRdb's copy carries only in-frame clones and drops some. The top ten clones hold approximately 0.3% of a sample with 400,000 or so clones, around 96% of them seen once. The chain uses TRBV5-6 and TRBJ2-7, with D perhaps matching TRBD2 (6 bases). The sequenced material came from memory CD8+ T cells sorted from blood. This sample's subset: CD45RO+ cells pooled with CCR7-negative TemRA cells. The receptor comes from a young man in good health. The CDR3 DNA reads TGTGCCAGCACCATAATCGGACTAAGCTCCTACGAGCAGTACTTC. It is translated as CASTIIGLSSYEQYF.